The clone carrying this T cell receptor beta chain was counted between two and nine times. Germline CDR1 MDHEN, CDR2 SYDVKM. V was shortened by 8 bases and J by 4 bases, with 11 bases between the two germline ends. This CDR3 is built from 12 residues. These data come from a study of cytomegalovirus exposure and HLA in healthy donors. The PCR made use of 60 Vbeta and 13 Jbeta primers. The protocol was immunoSEQ multiplex PCR, while the TCRdb copy is restricted to in-frame clones and leaves out a portion. The sample lists approximately 150,000 clones; 75% were seen once. What was sequenced was PBMCs. The rearrangement uses TRBV28 and TRBJ1-1; no clear D gene. The clonotype was recovered from a man aged 18 to 35 in good health and CMV-seropositive. The CDR3 DNA reads TGTGCCAGCCGGGGAGGGATCACTGAAGCTTTCTTT. It codes for CASRGGITEAFF.